This T cell receptor beta chain was captured in a study of blood T cells in healthy people across ages. The CDR3 sequence is 15 residues long. Germline values: CDR1 SGHNT, CDR2 YENEEA. Trimming cost V 0 bases and J 5 bases, with 13 bases left between them. Study-wide results and caveats: Possibly, changes in expanded clonotypes were confounded because donor CMV status was unknown. Estimated diversity across one million T cells was deemed an underestimate.

Concerning this clonotype: Antigen specificity is unknown.

It was with a sample-barcoded 5' primer and a J-beta primer mix that a second PCR of roughly 6 to 12 cycles was run. TCRdb re-called the 5' RACE reads with MiXCR, one entry per CDR3 protein. The table records approximately 800,000 distinct CDR3 sequences, roughly 50% of them present only once. The sequence came from a man aged 35 to 55 in good health. Source material: blood. The rearrangement joins TRBV11-3 to TRBJ2-5; weak D call: TRBD2 (6 bases). The CDR3 loop reads CASSLDPGVTETQYF. The CDR3 DNA is TGTGCCAGCAGCTTAGACCCGGGAGTGACTGAGACCCAGTACTTC.